The 19 T cell receptor beta chains listed next were all sequenced from one sample in a study of blood T cell repertoires in COVID-19. The protocol was immunoSEQ multiplex PCR, while the TCRdb copy is restricted to in-frame clones and leaves out a portion. The sample carries about 97,000 clones, approximately 91% recorded once. The sample consisted of peripheral blood. These receptors all come from a man in his late teens or twenties with acute or convalescent COVID-19.

In nucleotides, the CDR3 is TGTGCCAGCAGCGGCAGGGACAGGGGGGGTGACACTGAAGCTTTCTTT. Residues: CASSGRDRGGDTEAFF. The J gene is TRBJ1-1, the V gene TRBV7-9, with TRBD1 matching 11 bases. Germline V CDR1 and CDR2: SEHNR, FQNEAQ (reference sequence). Germline trimming cut 5 bases from V and 3 bases from J; bases unmatched to any gene: 8. The CDR3 totals 16 residues.

The V and J genes are TRBV6-1 and TRBJ1-4; the D is unclear. Deletions cut 0 bases from V and 5 bases from J, with 10 bases between. This CDR3 is built from 15 residues. Germline CDR1 and CDR2: MNHNS and SASEGT. CDR3 loop: CASSEAAAGNEKLFF. Written as DNA, the CDR3 is TGTGCCAGCAGTGAAGCAGCGGCAGGCAATGAAAAACTGTTTTTT.

This sequence joins TRBV3-1 (or the pseudogene TRBV3-2) and TRBJ2-5, with D possibly being TRBD1 (5 bases). Between the trimmed V and J ends, which lost 1 base and 5 bases, there was a span of 11 bases. The germline V gene has CDR1 LGHDT and CDR2 YNNKEL (reference sequence). The CDR3 covers 14 residues. The CDR3: CASSQGWGRETQYF. The CDR3 DNA reads TGTGCCAGCAGCCAAGGATGGGGCCGGGAGACCCAGTACTTC.

This clone was observed once. The chain uses TRBV6-2 or TRBV6-3 and TRBJ2-7, with 9 bases matching TRBD2. V lost 7 bases and J lost 5; bases outside the gene matches: 15. This CDR3 region has 16 residues. Germline CDR1 is MNHEY and CDR2 is SVGEGT. The CDR3 DNA sequence: TGTGCCAGCACCCCTCGGAGGACTAGCGTGGATGACGAGCAGTACTTC. Translation gives CASTPRRTSVDDEQYF.

V usage is TRBV14 and J usage is TRBJ2-1; D unresolved. The V gene's germline CDR1 is SGHDN and CDR2 FVKESK. This CDR3 spans 14 amino acids. V lost 6 bases, J lost 4 bases, and 13 bases lay in between. The CDR3 loop reads CASRAGAHYNEQFF. The CDR3 DNA reads TGTGCCAGCAGGGCCGGAGCGCATTACAATGAGCAGTTCTTC.

This chain connects TRBV30 to TRBJ1-3; possibly TRBD1 for D (6 bases). Germline V gene sequence: CDR1 GTSNPN, CDR2 SVGIG (reference sequence). This CDR3 region has 22 residues. The V and J ends lost 0 bases and 2 bases respectively, with 32 bases between them. The CDR3 reads CAWSVRLRVIDRPGFPGNTIYF. The CDR3 DNA follows: TGTGCCTGGAGTGTACGATTAAGGGTAATCGACAGGCCGGGCTTTCCTGGAAACACCATATATTTT.

The V call is TRBV6-5, the J call TRBJ1-5; a weak D match, TRBD1 (6 bases). The CDR3 runs to 13 residues. CDR1 MNHEY and CDR2 SVGAGI come from the germline V gene. V was trimmed by 6 bases and J by 6 bases, leaving 12 bases between them. CDR3 protein: CASRPQGSQPQHF. CDR3 nucleotide sequence: TGTGCCAGCAGGCCACAGGGAAGTCAGCCCCAGCATTTT.

This chain links TRBV29-1 with TRBJ2-1; possibly TRBD2 for D (7 bases). Germline assignment: CDR1 SQVTM and CDR2 ANQGSEA. The CDR3 totals 17 residues. Trimming removed 0 bases at V and 6 bases at J, with 21 bases between. CDR3 sequence: CSVEEGGGFYNFNEQFF. The CDR3 DNA follows: TGCAGCGTTGAAGAGGGAGGGGGGTTCTATAATTTCAATGAGCAGTTCTTC.

The chain carries TRBV2 and TRBJ1-6, with D perhaps matching TRBD1 (5 bases). The CDR3 covers 13 residues. The V gene lost 5 bases and the J gene lost 13 bases, with 15 bases spanning the gap. Germline V gene data show CDR1 as SNHLY and CDR2 as FYNNEI. The CDR3 bases are TGTGCCAGCAGTTTCCTGAGGGGAGGGCCCCTCCACTTT. Encoded protein: CASSFLRGGPLHF.

V and J are TRBV25-1 and TRBJ2-7, with 9 bases aligning to TRBD2. Trimming removed 3 bases from V and 2 bases from J; junction bases left unmatched: 5. The CDR3 runs 15 residues. Germline CDR1 is MGHDK and CDR2 is SYGVNS. This CDR3 reads CASSDRLAEAYEQYF. In nucleotides, the CDR3 is TGTGCCAGCAGTGACCGACTAGCGGAGGCCTACGAGCAGTACTTC.

V and J are TRBV19 and TRBJ2-2; the match to TRBD1 covers 7 bases. J was trimmed by 7 bases and V by 5 bases; bases with no gene match: 7. Germline assignment: CDR1 LNHDA and CDR2 SQIVND (reference sequence). The CDR3 extends over 14 amino acids. For the CDR3, the DNA is TGTGCCAGTAGTGTCCGACAGGGCCACGGGGAGCTGTTTTTT. Translated: CASSVRQGHGELFF. Filled out from reference TRBV19 and TRBJ2-2, the complete variable domain reads DGGITQSPKYLFRKEGQNVTLSCEQNLNHDAMYWYRQDPGQGLRLIYYSQIVNDFQKGDIAEGYSVSREKKESFPLTVTSAQKNPTAFYLCASSVRQGHGELFFGEGSRLTVL.

The chain is built from TRBV28 and TRBJ1-2, with D tentatively TRBD1 (5 bases). This CDR3 region has 15 residues. V gave up 6 bases and J gave up 3 bases, with 17 bases separating them. Germline V CDR1 and CDR2: MDHEN, SYDVKM. The CDR3 loop is CASSPRGAGHYGYTF. The CDR3 region has the DNA TGTGCCAGCAGCCCCAGAGGAGCGGGGCACTATGGCTACACCTTC.

This sequence joins TRBV28 and TRBJ2-7; a possible D gene is TRBD2 (5 bases). The CDR3 extends over 14 amino acids. Germline lookup yields CDR1 MDHEN and CDR2 SYDVKM. V lost 5 bases to trimming and J lost 2 bases, with 13 bases between them. The CDR3 reads CASSGSGGPYEQYF. The CDR3 bases are TGTGCCAGCAGTGGATCGGGCGGGCCCTACGAGCAGTACTTC.

CDR3 bases: TGTGCCAGCGGGAGACAAGGTTCAGCTTTCTTT. Residues: CASGRQGSAFF. The rearrangement uses TRBV25-1 and TRBJ1-1; D gene unclear. CDR1 and CDR2 from the germline V gene are MGHDK and SYGVNS. Trimming cost V 8 bases and J 10 bases, with 14 bases left between them. CDR3 size: 11 residues.

This clone was counted only a few times. V is TRBV27 and J is TRBJ1-1; D gene ambiguous. V dropped 6 bases and J dropped 1 base, with 12 bases sitting between them. Germline CDR1 and CDR2: MNHEY and SMNVEV (reference sequence). This CDR3 has 14 amino acids. The CDR3 coding sequence is TGTGCCAGCAGCATTCATAGAGCGAACACTGAAGCTTTCTTT. Translated, it gives CASSIHRANTEAFF.

This chain uses TRBV6-4 with TRBJ1-1; 8 nucleotides agree with TRBD1. The V segment lost 6 bases and the J segment 1 base; nucleotides outside the gene matches: 1. Germline V lookup: CDR1 MRHNA, CDR2 SNTAGT. The CDR3 has 13 amino acids. The CDR3 nucleotides are TGTGCCAGCAGGACAGGGGCGAACACTGAAGCTTTCTTT. Translated, it gives CASRTGANTEAFF.

The J gene is TRBJ1-4, the V gene TRBV5-6; D unclear. The CDR3 covers 15 residues. Per the germline V gene, CDR1 is SGHDT and CDR2 is YYEEEE. The V gene lost 4 bases and the J gene lost 6 bases, with 16 bases spanning the gap. In nucleotides, the CDR3 is TGTGCCAGCAGCCCCGGACCAGCCGGGGATGAAAAACTGTTTTTT. It yields the protein CASSPGPAGDEKLFF.

The rearrangement links TRBV18 to TRBJ2-5, with 9 bases aligning to TRBD1. This CDR3 has 14 amino acids. Trimming at V came to 6 bases and at J to 4 bases, leaving 6 bases not matched to a gene. The germline V gene encodes CDR1 KGHSH and CDR2 LQKENI. This chain's CDR3 is CASSEGQGRETQYF. The CDR3 bases are TGTGCCAGCTCGGAAGGACAGGGGAGAGAGACCCAGTACTTC. Based on the CDR3 plus reference TRBV18 and TRBJ2-5, the full variable domain is NAGVMQNPRHLVRRRGQEARLRCSPMKGHSHVYWYRQLPEEGLKFMVYLQKENIIDESGMPKERFSAEFPKEGPSILRIQQVVRGDSAAYFCASSEGQGRETQYFGPGTRLLVL.

This clone is a singleton in its sample. V gene TRBV24-1 combines with J gene TRBJ1-2; D gene ambiguous. The CDR3 loop spans 12 amino acids. With 2 bases removed from V and 3 bases from J, the gap between germline ends came to 3 bases. Germline CDR1 and CDR2: KGHDR and SFDVKD. The CDR3, as DNA: TGTGCCACCAGTGATTCCGACTATGGCTACACCTTC. Translation: CATSDSDYGYTF.